This entry concerns a single T cell receptor beta chain. Antigen unknown. This CDR3 is built from 16 residues. Germline CDR1 reads KGHSH; CDR2 reads LQKENI. V was trimmed by 1 base and J by 0 bases, leaving 12 bases between them. As to time point: newly diagnosed, previously untreated cHL patient sample. The comparison group had newly diagnosed, previously untreated classical Hodgkin lymphoma. The data were produced by immunoSEQ multiplex PCR, yet TCRdb's version contains in-frame clones alone and is incomplete. The table records 15,000 or so clones, approximately 84% of them present only once. The sample comes from a study of PD-1 blockade in classical Hodgkin lymphoma. The study's findings and limits: When set against healthy donors, newly diagnosed patients were reported to show lower baseline TCR diversity. The repertoire differences lack a defined cause, possibly disease activity or prior therapy.

Sequencing was performed on peripheral blood mononuclear cells (PBMCs). The V and J genes are TRBV18 and TRBJ1-1; maybe TRBD1 (5 bases). The receptor's source is a human donor with classical Hodgkin lymphoma. The CDR3 bases are TGTGCCAGCTCACCACTCAGTTTGGGGGTGAACACTGAAGCTTTCTTT. Residues: CASSPLSLGVNTEAFF.